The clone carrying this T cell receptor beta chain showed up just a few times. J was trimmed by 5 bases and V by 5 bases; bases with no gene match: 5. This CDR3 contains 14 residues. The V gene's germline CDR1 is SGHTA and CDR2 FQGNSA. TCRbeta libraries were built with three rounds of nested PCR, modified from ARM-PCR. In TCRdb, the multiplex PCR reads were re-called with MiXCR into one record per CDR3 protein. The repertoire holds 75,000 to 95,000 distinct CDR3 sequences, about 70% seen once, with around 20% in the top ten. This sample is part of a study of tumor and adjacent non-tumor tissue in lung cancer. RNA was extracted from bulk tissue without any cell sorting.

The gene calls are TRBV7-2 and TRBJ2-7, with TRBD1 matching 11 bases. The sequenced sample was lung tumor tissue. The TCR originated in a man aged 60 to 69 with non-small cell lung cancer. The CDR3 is CASSMGQGVNEQYF. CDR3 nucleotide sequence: TGTGCCAGCAGCATGGGACAGGGGGTGAACGAGCAGTACTTC. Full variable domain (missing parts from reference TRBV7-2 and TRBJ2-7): GAGVSQSPSNKVTEKGKDVELRCDPISGHTALYWYRQSLGQGLEFLIYFQGNSAPDKSGLPSDRFSAERTGGSVSTLTIQRTQQEDSAVYLCASSMGQGVNEQYFGPGTRLTVT.